This entry concerns a single TCR beta chain. These data come from a study of technical replicates of blood from a handful of donors. TCRdb's table, derived via immunoSEQ multiplex PCR, lists solely in-frame clones and lacks some. The profile shows 58,000 or so clones, around 87% of them singletons. Trimming cost V 5 bases and J 4 bases; bases outside gene matches: 5. Germline CDR1 is LGHNT and CDR2 is FRNRAP. This CDR3 comprises 14 residues. This clonotype was sampled from a human donor in good health. Some clones in this sample may be carry-over from other donors' samples. The source material was PBMCs. The gene calls are TRBV12-5 and TRBJ1-1; 9 nucleotides align to TRBD1. As DNA, the CDR3 is TGTGCTAGTGGTCTCCACAGGGGGCTCACTGAAGCTTTCTTT. Protein sequence: CASGLHRGLTEAFF.